This T cell receptor beta chain is drawn from a study of response to subunit inactivated influenza vaccine. TCRdb fed the RT-PCR reads into MiXCR, producing one record per CDR3 protein. Of hundreds of thousands of distinct CDR3 sequences listed, 11% are singletons. The V and J ends lost 4 bases and 0 bases, in that order; junction bases with no gene match: 4. This CDR3 contains 16 residues. CDR1 SGDLS and CDR2 YYNGEE come from the germline V gene. This clonotype was seen only a few times. This sample also belongs to another study, concerning T cells expressing NK-cell markers. From that report: What made the TCR beta cDNA was 5'RACE template switching with UMIs. As a fraction of CD8+ T cells, dominant NKG2C+ clonotypes reached about 1.0-7.0% in more than five donors.

This TCR derives from a man aged 45-65 years who received an inactivated influenza vaccine. The V gene is TRBV9, the J gene TRBJ2-6, with 7 bases matching TRBD1. The sequencing used PBMCs from blood, collected on the day of vaccination. The DNA for the CDR3 is TGTGCCAGCAGCTTTAGGGACAGCTCTGGGGCCAACGTCCTGACTTTC. Protein product: CASSFRDSSGANVLTF. The variable domain in full, completed from reference TRBV9 and TRBJ2-6, reads DSGVTQTPKHLITATGQRVTLRCSPRSGDLSVYWYQQSLDQGLQFLIQYYNGEERAKGNILERFSAQQFPDLHSELNLSSLELGDSALYFCASSFRDSSGANVLTFGAGSRLTVL.